This T cell receptor beta chain was sequenced for a study of naive and memory T cell subsets. Alpha and beta libraries were amplified separately from the second PCR onward. After CD4 positive bead selection, the CD4-negative fraction gave CD8 T cells. Cells stained for CD3, CD4, CD8, CD45RA and CD27 were sorted into four subsets. The germline CDR1 and CDR2 sequences are MDHEN and SYDVKM. The CDR3 length is 14 residues. V gave up 6 bases and J gave up 3 bases, with 14 bases separating them. An equimolar mix of two oligonucleotides served as the beta constant-region primer for TRBC1 and TRBC2. Ligated cDNA was amplified by four rounds of PCR with nested alpha and beta constant-region primers and SP2. TCRdb redid the calling of the UMI-ligation and nested PCR reads with MiXCR, one entry per CDR3 protein. The sample has 140,000 to 150,000 distinct CDR3 sequences; about 18% are singletons. This clonotype appeared a few times.

Specimen: naive CD4+ T cells from blood. This TCR derives from a human donor in good health. The chain combines TRBV28 with TRBJ1-2, with a possible D match to TRBD1 (5 bases). The CDR3 region has the DNA TGTGCCAGCAGCCCCGCCCTAGGGGACTATGGCTACACCTTC. Its protein product is CASSPALGDYGYTF.